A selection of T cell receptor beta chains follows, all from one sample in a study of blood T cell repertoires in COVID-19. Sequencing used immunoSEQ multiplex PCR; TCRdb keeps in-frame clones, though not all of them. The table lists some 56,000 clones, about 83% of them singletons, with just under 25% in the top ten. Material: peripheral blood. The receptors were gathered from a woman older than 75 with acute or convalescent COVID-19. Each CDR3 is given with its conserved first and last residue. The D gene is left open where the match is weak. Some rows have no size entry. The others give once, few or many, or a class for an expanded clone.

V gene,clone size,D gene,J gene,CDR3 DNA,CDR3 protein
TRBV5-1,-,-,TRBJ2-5,TGCGCCAGCAGCATAGGGGAAGAGACCCAGTACTTC,CASSIGEETQYF
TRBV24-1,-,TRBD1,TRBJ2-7,TGTGCCACCAGAGATGCGTACAGGGGGCTCTCCTACGAGCAGTACTTC,CATRDAYRGLSYEQYF
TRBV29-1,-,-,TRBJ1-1,TGCAGCGTGGGCCTTCGGGGATTGAGACCTGAAGCTTTCTTT,CSVGLRGLRPEAFF
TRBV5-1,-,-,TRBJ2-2,TGCGCCAGCAGCTTGCAGGGTCCGGACACCGGGGAGCTGTTTTTT,CASSLQGPDTGELFF
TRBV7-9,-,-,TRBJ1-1,TGTGCCAGCAGCTCGCCGCCCGGGGAAGCCTTGAACACTGAAGCTTTCTTT,CASSSPPGEALNTEAFF
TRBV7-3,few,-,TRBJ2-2,TGTGCCAGCAGCTTAAACAGGGACACCGGGGAGCTGTTTTTT,CASSLNRDTGELFF
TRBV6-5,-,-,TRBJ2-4,TGTGCCAGCAGTTCCCCGGGACAACTAGCCAAAAACATTCAGTACTTC,CASSSPGQLAKNIQYF
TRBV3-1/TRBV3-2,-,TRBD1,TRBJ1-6,TGTGCCAGCAGCCAAGACAGGGGGCTTTCACCCCTCCACTTT,CASSQDRGLSPLHF
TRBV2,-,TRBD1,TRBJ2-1,TGTGCCAGCAGTGAAGCGGCTCGGACAGGGAGCAATGAGCAGTTCTTC,CASSEAARTGSNEQFF
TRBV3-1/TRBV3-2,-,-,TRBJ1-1,TGTGCCAGCAGCCCTACGGGGGGGAGGCGCACTGAAGCTTTCTTT,CASSPTGGRRTEAFF
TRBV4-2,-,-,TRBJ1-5,TGTGCCAGCAGCCAAGACCTCAGGGATTCCCAGCATTTT,CASSQDLRDSQHF
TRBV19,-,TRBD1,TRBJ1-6,TGTGCCAGTAGCACTCACGGACAGGGCGGTTCACCCCTCCACTTT,CASSTHGQGGSPLHF
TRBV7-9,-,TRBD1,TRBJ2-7,TGTGCCAGCAGCCCCACGGACAGGGCCTACGAGCAGTACTTC,CASSPTDRAYEQYF
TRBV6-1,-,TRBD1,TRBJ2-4,TGTGCCAGCAGTGAACAGACAGGGAGCAAAAACATTCAGTACTTC,CASSEQTGSKNIQYF
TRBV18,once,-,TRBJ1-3,TGTGCCAGCTCACCACTAAGCATCTCTGGAAACACCATATATTTT,CASSPLSISGNTIYF
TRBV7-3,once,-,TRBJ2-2,TGTGCCAGCAGCTTAATATCCGGGGAGCTGTTTTTT,CASSLISGELFF
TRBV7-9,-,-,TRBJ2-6,TGTGCCAGCAGCCTTCTGTTGGACAGCCGCTCTGGGGCCAACGTCCTGACTTTC,CASSLLLDSRSGANVLTF
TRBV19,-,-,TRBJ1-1,TGTGCCAGTAGTTCTAGATACACTGAAGCTTTCTTT,CASSSRYTEAFF
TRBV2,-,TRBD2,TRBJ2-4,TGTGCCAGCAGTGAAACCCCCCCCCTAGCGGGGGGTAAAGCCAAAAACATTCAGTACTTC,CASSETPPLAGGKAKNIQYF
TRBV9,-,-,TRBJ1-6,TGTGCCAGCAGCGTAGAACAGGGTAATTCACCCCTCCACTTT,CASSVEQGNSPLHF
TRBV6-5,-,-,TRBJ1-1,TGTGCCAGCAGTTACGGCAGGGCAAGCGCTGAAGCTTTCTTT,CASSYGRASAEAFF
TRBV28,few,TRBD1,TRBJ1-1,TGTGCCAGCAGGGAGCGGACAGGGAAAGGTCTTTTT,CASRERTGKGLF
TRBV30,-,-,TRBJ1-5,TGTGCCTGGAGTGCAGCAGGGTCGGGCAATCAGCCCCAGCATTTT,CAWSAAGSGNQPQHF
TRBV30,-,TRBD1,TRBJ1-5,TGTGCCTGGAGTGTTAAGGGGGCCGGCAATCAGCCCCAGCATTTT,CAWSVKGAGNQPQHF
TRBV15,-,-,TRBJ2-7,TGTGCCACCAGCAGCCCATCCACGCGGGTCCTCCGGGAGCAGTACTTC,CATSSPSTRVLREQYF
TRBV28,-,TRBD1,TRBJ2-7,TGTGCCAGCAGTGTACTGGGACAGGGATCTCTCGAGCAGTACTTC,CASSVLGQGSLEQYF
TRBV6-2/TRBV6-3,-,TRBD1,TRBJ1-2,TGTGCCAGCAGTCCGGGACAGGGCGGCTACACCTTC,CASSPGQGGYTF
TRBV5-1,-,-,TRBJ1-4,TGCGCCAGCAGCGAAGGAGAGGTCGAAAAACTGTTTTTT,CASSEGEVEKLFF
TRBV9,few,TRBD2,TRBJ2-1,TGTGCCAGCAGCCTAAGCGGGAGGCGGGATGAGCAGTTCTTC,CASSLSGRRDEQFF
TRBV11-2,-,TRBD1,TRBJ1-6,TGTGCCAGCAGCTCGCAGGGGGCAGAATCACCCCTCCACTTT,CASSSQGAESPLHF
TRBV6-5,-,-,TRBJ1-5,TGTGCCACCACAATATTCGATCAGCCCCAGCATTTT,CATTIFDQPQHF
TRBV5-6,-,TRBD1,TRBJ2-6,TGTGCCAGCAGCACGCCTGGACAGGGGGCGGCTGGGGCCAACGTCCTGACTTTC,CASSTPGQGAAGANVLTF
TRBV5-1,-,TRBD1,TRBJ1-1,TGCGCCAGCAGCTCGACAGGGGCAGTTACTGAAGCTTTCTTT,CASSSTGAVTEAFF
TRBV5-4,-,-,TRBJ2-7,TGTGCCAGCAGCTGGGGGCCGACCTACGAGCAGTACTTC,CASSWGPTYEQYF
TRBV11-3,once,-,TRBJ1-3,TGTGCCAGCAGCTTCGGCAGGGCCGCTGGAAACACCATATATTTT,CASSFGRAAGNTIYF
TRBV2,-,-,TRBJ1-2,TGTGCCAGCAGTGAGTCCCTGACAGGTGGCTACACCTTC,CASSESLTGGYTF
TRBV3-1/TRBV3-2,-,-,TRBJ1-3,TGTGCCAGCAGCCAAGACAGCTCTGGAAACACCATATATTTT,CASSQDSSGNTIYF
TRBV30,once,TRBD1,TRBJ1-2,TGTGCCTGGAACAAACGGACAGGGAACTATGGCTACACCTTC,CAWNKRTGNYGYTF
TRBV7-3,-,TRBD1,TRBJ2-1,TGTGCCAGCAGCTCACAGGGGGCCAATGAGCAGTTCTTC,CASSSQGANEQFF
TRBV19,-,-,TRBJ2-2,TGTGCCAGTAGATCGGAGGCGAACACCGGGGAGCTGTTTTTT,CASRSEANTGELFF
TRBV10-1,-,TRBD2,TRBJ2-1,TGCGCCAGCAGTGACAGGACTAGCGGGGGCCAGGGTGAGCAGTTCTTC,CASSDRTSGGQGEQFF
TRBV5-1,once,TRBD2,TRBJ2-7,TGCGCCAGCAGTCCTCTAACCGTAGCGGGGGAAACCTACGAGCAGTACTTC,CASSPLTVAGETYEQYF
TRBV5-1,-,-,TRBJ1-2,TGCGCCAGCAGCCCCGAGATTCGGGGTGGCTACACCTTC,CASSPEIRGGYTF
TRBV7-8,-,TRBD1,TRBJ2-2,TGTGCCAGCAGCCCAAGAACAGGGGGCGCAGGGACCGGGGAGCTGTTTTTT,CASSPRTGGAGTGELFF
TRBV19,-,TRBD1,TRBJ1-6,TGTGCCAGTATGGGACAGAAAAATTCACCCCTCCACTTT,CASMGQKNSPLHF
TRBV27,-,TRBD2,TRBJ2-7,TGTGCCAGCAGTTCCTTGACTAGCGGGGGGGCCTACGAGCAGTACTTC,CASSSLTSGGAYEQYF
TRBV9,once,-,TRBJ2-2,TGTGCCAGCAGCCTGGCTAACCTCCCGGGCACCGGGGAGCTGTTTTTT,CASSLANLPGTGELFF